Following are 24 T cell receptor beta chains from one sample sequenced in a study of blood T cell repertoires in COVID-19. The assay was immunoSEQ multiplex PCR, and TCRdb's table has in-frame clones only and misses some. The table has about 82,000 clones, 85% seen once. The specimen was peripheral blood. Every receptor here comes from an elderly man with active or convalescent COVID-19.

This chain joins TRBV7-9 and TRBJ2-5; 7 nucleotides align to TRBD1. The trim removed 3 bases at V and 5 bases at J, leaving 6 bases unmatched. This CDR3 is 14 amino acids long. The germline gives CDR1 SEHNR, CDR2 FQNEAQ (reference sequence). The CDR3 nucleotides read TGTGCCAGCAGCTTTAGGGGGCATGAGGAGACCCAGTACTTC. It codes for CASSFRGHEETQYF.

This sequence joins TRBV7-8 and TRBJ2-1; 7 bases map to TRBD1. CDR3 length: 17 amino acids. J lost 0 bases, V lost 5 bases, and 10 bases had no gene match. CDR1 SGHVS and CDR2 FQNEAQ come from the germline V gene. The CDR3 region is CASSAPGTVSSYNEQFF. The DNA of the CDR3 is TGTGCCAGCAGCGCTCCCGGGACAGTGAGCTCCTACAATGAGCAGTTCTTC.

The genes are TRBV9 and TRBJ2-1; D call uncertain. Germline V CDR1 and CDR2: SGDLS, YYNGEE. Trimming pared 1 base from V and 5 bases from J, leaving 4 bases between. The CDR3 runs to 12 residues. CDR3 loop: CASSVRDNEQFF. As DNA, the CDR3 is TGTGCCAGCAGCGTACGGGACAATGAGCAGTTCTTC.

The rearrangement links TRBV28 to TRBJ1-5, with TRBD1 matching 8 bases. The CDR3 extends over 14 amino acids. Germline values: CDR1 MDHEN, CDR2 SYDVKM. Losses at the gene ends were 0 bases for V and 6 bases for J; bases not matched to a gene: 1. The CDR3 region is CASSLWTGAQPQHF. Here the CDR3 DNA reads TGTGCCAGCAGTTTATGGACAGGGGCTCAGCCCCAGCATTTT. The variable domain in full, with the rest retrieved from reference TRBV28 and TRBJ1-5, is DVKVTQSSRYLVKRTGEKVFLECVQDMDHENMFWYRQDPGLGLRLIYFSYDVKMKEKGDIPEGYSVSREKKERFSLILESASTNQTSMYLCASSLWTGAQPQHFGDGTRLSIL.

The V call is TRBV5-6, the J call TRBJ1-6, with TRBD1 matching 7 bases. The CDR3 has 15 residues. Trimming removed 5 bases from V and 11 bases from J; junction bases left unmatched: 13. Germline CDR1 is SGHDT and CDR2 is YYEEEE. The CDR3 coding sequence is TGTGCCAGCAGGACTAAACAGGGGATTAGGGCACCCCTCCACTTT. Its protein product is CASRTKQGIRAPLHF.

CDR3 sequence reads: CASTGTTSNQPQHF. CDR3 nucleotide sequence: TGTGCCAGCACCGGGACAACCAGCAATCAGCCCCAGCATTTT. The V gene is TRBV2, the J gene TRBJ1-5; possible D gene TRBD1, 6 bases. CDR3 length: 14 residues. V was trimmed by 7 bases and J by 1 base, leaving 11 bases between them. The germline gives CDR1 SNHLY, CDR2 FYNNEI.

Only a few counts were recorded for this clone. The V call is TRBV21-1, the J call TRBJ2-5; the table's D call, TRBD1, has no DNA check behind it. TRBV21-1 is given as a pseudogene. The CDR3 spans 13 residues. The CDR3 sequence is CASKCPSGETQYF. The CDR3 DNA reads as TGTGCCAGCAAATGTCCGTCAGGGGAGACCCAGTACTTC.

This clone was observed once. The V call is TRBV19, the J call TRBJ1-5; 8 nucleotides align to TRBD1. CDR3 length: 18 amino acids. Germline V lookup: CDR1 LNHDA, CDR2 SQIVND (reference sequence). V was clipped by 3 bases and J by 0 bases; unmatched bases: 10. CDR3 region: CASSIPTGTGLSNQPQHF. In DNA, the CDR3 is TGTGCCAGTAGTATCCCGACCGGGACAGGACTTAGCAATCAGCCCCAGCATTTT.

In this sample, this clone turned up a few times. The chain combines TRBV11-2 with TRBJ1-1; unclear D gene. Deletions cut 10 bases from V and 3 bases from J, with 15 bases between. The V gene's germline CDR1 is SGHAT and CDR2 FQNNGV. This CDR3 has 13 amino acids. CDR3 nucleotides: TGTGCCATCTCACGGGATCGCGACACTGAAGCTTTCTTT. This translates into CAISRDRDTEAFF.

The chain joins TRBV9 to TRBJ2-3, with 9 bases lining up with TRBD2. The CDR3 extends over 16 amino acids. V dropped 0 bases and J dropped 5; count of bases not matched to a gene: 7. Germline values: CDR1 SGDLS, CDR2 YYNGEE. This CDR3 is CASSVVPSGVGDTQYF. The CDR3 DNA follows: TGTGCCAGCAGCGTAGTCCCTAGCGGGGTTGGAGATACGCAGTATTTT.

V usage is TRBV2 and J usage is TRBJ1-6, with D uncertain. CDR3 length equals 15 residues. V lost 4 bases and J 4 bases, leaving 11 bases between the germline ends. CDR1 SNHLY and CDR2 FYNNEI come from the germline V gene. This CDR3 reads CASSGGKPYNSPLHF. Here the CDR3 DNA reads TGTGCCAGCAGTGGAGGGAAACCTTATAATTCACCCCTCCACTTT.

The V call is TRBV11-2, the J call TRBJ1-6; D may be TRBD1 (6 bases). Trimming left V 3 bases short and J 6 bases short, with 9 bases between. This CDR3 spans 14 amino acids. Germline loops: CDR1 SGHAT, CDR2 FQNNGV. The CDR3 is CASSLTGLNSPLHF. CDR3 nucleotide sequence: TGTGCCAGCAGCTTGACAGGTCTTAATTCACCCCTCCACTTT.

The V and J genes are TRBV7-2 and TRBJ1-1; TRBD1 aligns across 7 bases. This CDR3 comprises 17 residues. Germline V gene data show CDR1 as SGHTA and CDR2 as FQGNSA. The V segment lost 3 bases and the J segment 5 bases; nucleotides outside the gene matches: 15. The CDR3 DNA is TGTGCCAGCAGCTTCCTAGCGGGAGGGGGCCGTCGAACTGAAGCTTTCTTT. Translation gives CASSFLAGGGRRTEAFF. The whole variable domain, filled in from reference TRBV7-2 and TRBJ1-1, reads GAGVSQSPSNKVTEKGKDVELRCDPISGHTALYWYRQSLGQGLEFLIYFQGNSAPDKSGLPSDRFSAERTGGSVSTLTIQRTQQEDSAVYLCASSFLAGGGRRTEAFFGQGTRLTVV.

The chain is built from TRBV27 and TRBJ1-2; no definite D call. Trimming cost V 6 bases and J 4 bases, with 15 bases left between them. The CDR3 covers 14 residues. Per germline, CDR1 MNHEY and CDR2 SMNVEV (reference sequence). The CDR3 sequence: CASRDPRERYGYTF. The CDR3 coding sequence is TGTGCCAGCAGAGATCCCCGGGAGCGCTATGGCTACACCTTC.

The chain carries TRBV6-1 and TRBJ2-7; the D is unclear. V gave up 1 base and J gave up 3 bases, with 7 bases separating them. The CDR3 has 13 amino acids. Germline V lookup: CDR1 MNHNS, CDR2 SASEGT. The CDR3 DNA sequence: TGTGCCAGCAGTGAAGTCAGTGTCTACGAGCAGTACGTC. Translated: CASSEVSVYEQYV.

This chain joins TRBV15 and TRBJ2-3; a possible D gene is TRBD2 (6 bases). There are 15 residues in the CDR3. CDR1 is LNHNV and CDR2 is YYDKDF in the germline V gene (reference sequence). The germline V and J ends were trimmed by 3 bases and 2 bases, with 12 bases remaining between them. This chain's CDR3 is CATSRAGLSTDTQYF. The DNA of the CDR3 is TGTGCCACCAGCAGGGCGGGACTGTCCACAGATACGCAGTATTTT.

The CDR3 region is CASSTQGHEQYV. The CDR3 DNA follows: TGTGCCAGCTCAACGCAGGGGCATGAGCAGTACGTC. The chain carries TRBV18 and TRBJ2-7; maybe TRBD1 (6 bases). V gave up 5 bases and J gave up 7 bases, with 12 bases separating them. This CDR3 has 12 residues. The germline V gene encodes CDR1 KGHSH and CDR2 LQKENI.

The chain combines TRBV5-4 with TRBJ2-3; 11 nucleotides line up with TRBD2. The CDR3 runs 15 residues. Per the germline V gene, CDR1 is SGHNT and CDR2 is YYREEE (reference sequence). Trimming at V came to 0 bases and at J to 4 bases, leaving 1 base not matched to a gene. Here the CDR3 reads CASSLDSGGADTQYF. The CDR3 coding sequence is TGTGCCAGCAGCTTGGATAGCGGGGGGGCAGATACGCAGTATTTT.

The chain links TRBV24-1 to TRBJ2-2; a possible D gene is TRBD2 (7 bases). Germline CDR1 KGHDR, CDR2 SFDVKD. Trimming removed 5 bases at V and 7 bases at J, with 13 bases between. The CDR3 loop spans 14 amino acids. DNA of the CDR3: TGTGCCACCAGTGGCGGGGGCGACAGCGGGGAGCTGTTTTTT. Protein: CATSGGGDSGELFF.

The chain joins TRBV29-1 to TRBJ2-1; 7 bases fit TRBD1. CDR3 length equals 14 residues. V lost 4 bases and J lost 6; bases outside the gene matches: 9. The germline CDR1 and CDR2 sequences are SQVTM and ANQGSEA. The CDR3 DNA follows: TGCAGCGTTGTTGGGTGGTCAGGGGGCAATGAGCAGTTCTTC. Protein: CSVVGWSGGNEQFF.

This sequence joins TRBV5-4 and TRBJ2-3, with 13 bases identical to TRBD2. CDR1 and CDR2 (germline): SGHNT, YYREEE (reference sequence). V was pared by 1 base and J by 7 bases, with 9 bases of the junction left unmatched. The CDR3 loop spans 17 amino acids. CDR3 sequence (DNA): TGTGCCAGCAGCTTGTCGGCACTAGCGGGGGGGGGCAATACGCAGTATTTT. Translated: CASSLSALAGGGNTQYF.

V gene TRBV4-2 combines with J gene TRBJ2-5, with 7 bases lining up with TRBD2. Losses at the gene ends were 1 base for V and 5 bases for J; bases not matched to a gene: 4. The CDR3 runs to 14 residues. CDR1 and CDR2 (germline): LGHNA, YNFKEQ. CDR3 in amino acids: CASSQGTRGETQYF. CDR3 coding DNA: TGTGCCAGCAGCCAAGGGACTAGAGGGGAGACCCAGTACTTC.

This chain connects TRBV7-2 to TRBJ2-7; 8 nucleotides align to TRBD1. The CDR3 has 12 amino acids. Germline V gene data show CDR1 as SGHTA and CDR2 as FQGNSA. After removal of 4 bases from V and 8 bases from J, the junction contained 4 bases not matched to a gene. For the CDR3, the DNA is TGTGCCAGCAGCTACGGACAGGGCCAGCAGTACGTC. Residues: CASSYGQGQQYV.

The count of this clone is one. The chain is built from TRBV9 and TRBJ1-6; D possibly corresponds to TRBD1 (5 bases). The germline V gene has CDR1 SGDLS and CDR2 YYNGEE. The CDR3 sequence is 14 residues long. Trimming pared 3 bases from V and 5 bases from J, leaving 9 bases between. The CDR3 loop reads CASSGTPNNSPLHF. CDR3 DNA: TGTGCCAGCAGCGGGACACCAAATAATTCACCCCTCCACTTT.